Shown below are 31 T cell receptor beta chains from a single sample sequenced in a study of cytomegalovirus exposure and HLA in healthy donors. Both 60 Vbeta primers and 13 Jbeta primers went into the PCR. The table came from immunoSEQ multiplex PCR; TCRdb's copy has only in-frame clones and leaves some out. Of 150,000 to 200,000 clones listed, under 70% are singletons. Material for sequencing was PBMCs. Receptor source: a woman aged 40-49 years in good health and CMV-seropositive.

This clone came up once. The J gene is TRBJ2-3, the V gene TRBV4-1; possibly TRBD2 for D (6 bases). Germline-derived CDR1 and CDR2 are MGHRA and YSYEKL. The length of the CDR3 is 15 residues. The V end was cut by 0 bases, the J end by 5 bases, with 12 bases between. The CDR3 bases are TGCGCCAGCAGCCAAGAGGCACTAGCAATAGATACGCAGTATTTT. Its protein is CASSQEALAIDTQYF.

The chain links TRBV6-1 to TRBJ2-7; 8 positions agree with TRBD1. CDR1 is MNHNS, CDR2 SASEGT, per germline. This CDR3 comprises 14 residues. The J segment lost 4 bases and the V segment lost 10 bases, leaving 12 bases of the junction unmatched. CDR3 region: CAIKRTGWRYEQYF. The CDR3 DNA sequence: TGTGCCATCAAACGGACAGGGTGGAGATACGAGCAGTACTTC.

This clone showed up just a few times. The V gene is TRBV6-1, the J gene TRBJ2-1; TRBD2 aligns across 9 bases. After removal of 4 bases from V and 3 bases from J, the junction contained 7 bases not matched to a gene. Germline CDR1 reads MNHNS; CDR2 reads SASEGT. This CDR3 spans 16 amino acids. The CDR3: CASSGRTSAFYNEQFF. The CDR3 bases are TGTGCCAGCAGTGGAAGGACTAGCGCCTTCTACAATGAGCAGTTCTTC.

The DNA for the CDR3 is TGTGCCAGCAGCTTAATGCAGGCGAGCACAGATACGCAGTATTTT. It yields the protein CASSLMQASTDTQYF. V and J are TRBV7-3 and TRBJ2-3; no reliable D call. This CDR3 contains 15 residues. Germline V gives CDR1 SGHTA, CDR2 FQGTGA. V lost 1 base and J lost 0, with 8 bases in between.

Here the CDR3 reads CASSRTGDPYEQYF. Written as DNA, the CDR3 is TGCGCCAGCAGCCGGACAGGGGATCCCTACGAGCAGTACTTC. The chain couples TRBV5-1 to TRBJ2-7; TRBD1 aligns across 9 bases. After removal of 4 bases from V and 2 bases from J, the junction contained 4 bases not matched to a gene. Germline values: CDR1 SGHRS, CDR2 YFSETQ. The CDR3 consists of 14 residues.

The chain employs TRBV7-9 and TRBJ1-1; D possibly corresponds to TRBD1 (6 bases). The CDR3 is made up of 11 amino acids. Germline V gives CDR1 SEHNR, CDR2 FQNEAQ (reference sequence). V gave up 5 bases and J gave up 10 bases, with 11 bases separating them. The CDR3 DNA reads TGTGCCAGCAGCGCGGGAGGGGGAGCTTTCTTT. Amino acid sequence: CASSAGGGAFF.

The V gene is TRBV2, the J gene TRBJ1-5, with a tentative D call TRBD1 (5 bases). Germline lookup yields CDR1 SNHLY and CDR2 FYNNEI. V lost 0 bases and J lost 11, with 11 bases in between. The CDR3 is 13 residues long. CDR3 sequence (DNA): TGTGCCAGCAGTGAAGCGAGGACGGGGGCCCAGCATTTT. This codes for CASSEARTGAQHF.

This clone showed up just a few times. The genes are TRBV19 and TRBJ1-2, with a possible D match to TRBD1 (6 bases). The germline gives CDR1 LNHDA, CDR2 SQIVND (reference sequence). The V and J ends lost 6 bases and 4 bases respectively, with 18 bases between them. CDR3 length equals 15 residues. Here the CDR3 DNA reads TGTGCCAGTAGCCCTTCGTTGGGGGCTGGCTATGGCTACACCTTC. It yields the protein CASSPSLGAGYGYTF.

The V and J genes are TRBV19 and TRBJ1-1; D gene ambiguous. The CDR3 runs to 13 residues. The V gene's germline CDR1 is LNHDA and CDR2 SQIVND (reference sequence). V shed 11 bases and J shed 1 base, with 14 bases lying between them. The CDR3 spells CASVKAGNTEAFF. The CDR3 bases are TGTGCCTCTGTTAAAGCGGGGAACACTGAAGCTTTCTTT.

The chain links TRBV2 to TRBJ2-3; D might be TRBD2 (5 bases). The V end was cut by 7 bases, the J end by 2 bases, with 16 bases between. CDR1 is SNHLY, CDR2 FYNNEI, per germline. The CDR3 covers 15 residues. CDR3 loop: CASTRLTGITDTQYF. The CDR3 region has the DNA TGTGCCAGCACCCGACTCACGGGAATCACAGATACGCAGTATTTT.

This clone was counted between two and nine times. V usage is TRBV4-2 and J usage is TRBJ1-3; TRBD1 aligns across 9 bases. The junction had 3 bases not matched to a gene; V was cut back by 0 bases and J by 3 bases. Germline assignment: CDR1 LGHNA and CDR2 YNFKEQ. This CDR3 is built from 16 residues. This CDR3 is CASSQEGQGDGNTIYF. The CDR3 DNA reads as TGTGCCAGCAGCCAAGAGGGACAGGGAGATGGAAACACCATATATTTT.

This chain uses TRBV6-5 with TRBJ1-1; D remains unclear. The CDR3 is 12 amino acids. The V and J ends lost 7 bases and 1 base respectively, with 7 bases between them. Per the germline V gene, CDR1 is MNHEY and CDR2 is SVGAGI. Written as DNA, the CDR3 is TGTGCCAGCACCCCAGGGAACACTGAAGCTTTCTTT. Protein product: CASTPGNTEAFF.

This clone was observed once. The genes are TRBV9 and TRBJ2-7, with TRBD2 identical over 8 bases. CDR3 length: 15 residues. Germline loops: CDR1 SGDLS, CDR2 YYNGEE. With 2 bases clipped from V and 0 bases from J, the junction kept 4 bases outside the gene matches. The CDR3 sequence is CASSVQSGSSYEQYF. CDR3 nucleotides: TGTGCCAGCAGCGTCCAAAGCGGGAGCTCCTACGAGCAGTACTTC.

The gene calls are TRBV27 and TRBJ2-7; unclear D gene. Per the germline V gene, CDR1 is MNHEY and CDR2 is SMNVEV (reference sequence). The CDR3 runs to 13 residues. V shed 2 bases and J shed 1 base, with 6 bases lying between them. The CDR3 sequence is CASSLRGSYEQYF. In nucleotides, the CDR3 is TGTGCCAGCAGTTTACGCGGATCCTACGAGCAGTACTTC.

This clone was found a few times. CDR3 DNA sequence: TGCGCCAGCAGCCCCCAGAGGAGCGGGGGATGGGAGACCCAGTACTTC. Translated: CASSPQRSGGWETQYF. This chain links TRBV4-3 with TRBJ2-5; 8 nucleotides line up with TRBD2. The CDR3 is 16 amino acids. Germline V gene data show CDR1 as LGHNA and CDR2 as YSLEER. Germline trimming cut 4 bases from V and 5 bases from J; bases unmatched to any gene: 12.

This clone was recorded once. The V call is TRBV5-1, the J call TRBJ2-1, with TRBD2 matching 7 bases. V shed 5 bases and J 6 bases; nucleotides not matched to a gene: 14. This CDR3 is built from 16 residues. CDR1 is SGHRS, CDR2 YFSETQ, per germline. DNA of the CDR3: TGCGCCAGCAGTCGGTTTCGTGCGGGAGTCGGCAATGAGCAGTTCTTC. Translation: CASSRFRAGVGNEQFF.

Details on this clone: One end of the junction does not line up with germline, which may come from a read error. The gene calls are TRBV5-6 and TRBJ1-2; 8 bases line up with TRBD1. CDR1 and CDR2 (germline): SGHDT, YYEEEE. The CDR3 totals 16 residues. CDR3 region: CASSFYPTGVNYGHTF. The CDR3, as DNA: TGTGCCAGCAGCTTCTACCCGACAGGGGTTAACTATGGCCACACCTTC.

V is TRBV27 and J is TRBJ2-5, with 10 positions matching TRBD2. The CDR3 runs to 15 residues. V shed 5 bases and J 1 base; nucleotides not matched to a gene: 4. Per germline, CDR1 MNHEY and CDR2 SMNVEV (reference sequence). CDR3 nucleotides: TGTGCCAGCAGTACCCGACTAGCGGGCCAAGAGACCCAGTACTTC. It translates to CASSTRLAGQETQYF.

V gene TRBV6-5 combines with J gene TRBJ2-7; possible D gene TRBD2, 5 bases. Trimming removed 2 bases at V and 6 bases at J, with 17 bases between. Germline V gene sequence: CDR1 MNHEY, CDR2 SVGAGI. The CDR3 runs to 15 residues. In nucleotides, the CDR3 is TGTGCCAGCAGTTACACGGCACTAGGGTCGAGCGAGCAGTACTTC. Its protein product is CASSYTALGSSEQYF.

This clone was observed a few times. The V call is TRBV6-1, the J call TRBJ1-2; 9 bases are a match to TRBD1. Germline CDR1 MNHNS, CDR2 SASEGT. Trimming removed 7 bases from V and 2 bases from J; junction bases left unmatched: 5. The CDR3 runs to 14 residues. CDR3 in amino acids: CASIPGQGNYGYTF. CDR3 DNA: TGTGCCAGCATTCCGGGACAGGGCAACTATGGCTACACCTTC.

This clone was observed a single time. The chain couples TRBV28 to TRBJ2-4; D uncertain. Trimming took 3 bases from V and 6 from J, leaving 9 bases between them. CDR3 length equals 13 residues. Germline values: CDR1 MDHEN, CDR2 SYDVKM. CDR3 protein: CASSFQAVNIQYF. The CDR3 nucleotides are TGTGCCAGCAGTTTTCAGGCAGTAAACATTCAGTACTTC.

This clone was seen only once. This CDR3 reads CASSQEWRQGQPQHF. In nucleotides, the CDR3 is TGCGCCAGCAGCCAAGAGTGGAGACAGGGACAGCCCCAGCATTTT. The gene calls are TRBV4-3 and TRBJ1-5; 7 nucleotides line up with TRBD1. J lost 7 bases, V lost 0 bases, and 6 bases had no gene match. The CDR3 consists of 15 residues. Germline V gene data show CDR1 as LGHNA and CDR2 as YSLEER.

The CDR3: CASSGGGTDTQYF. The CDR3 coding sequence is TGTGCTAGTAGCGGGGGAGGCACAGATACGCAGTATTTT. This chain connects TRBV12-5 to TRBJ2-3; 8 bases are a match to TRBD2. V lost 8 bases, J lost 1 base, and 2 bases stayed unmatched. CDR3 length equals 13 residues. From germline, CDR1 is LGHNT and CDR2 FRNRAP. The whole variable domain, remainder taken from reference TRBV12-5 and TRBJ2-3, is DARVTQTPRHKVTEMGQEVTMRCQPILGHNTVFWYRQTMMQGLELLAYFRNRAPLDDSGMPKDRFSAEMPDATLATLKIQPSEPRDSAVYFCASSGGGTDTQYFGPGTRLTVL.

This clone was picked up a small number of times. The CDR3 coding sequence is TGTGCCAGCAGCTCATACCCCGGGACTCCCTTCGGGGAGCTGTTTTTT. Protein product: CASSSYPGTPFGELFF. The V and J genes are TRBV7-2 and TRBJ2-2; D is perhaps TRBD2 (6 bases). The V end lost 4 bases, the J end lost 7 bases, and 19 bases lay between the germline ends. CDR1 is SGHTA, CDR2 FQGNSA, per germline. This CDR3 is 16 amino acids long.

The V call is TRBV19, the J call TRBJ1-2, with D tentatively TRBD1 (5 bases). Germline CDR1 and CDR2: LNHDA and SQIVND (reference sequence). The V end was cut by 4 bases, the J end by 1 base, with 13 bases between. The CDR3 length is 15 residues. CDR3 sequence (DNA): TGTGCCAGTAGTAAGGCAGGGAAGGATAACTATGGCTACACCTTC. Its protein product is CASSKAGKDNYGYTF.

This clone was seen a few times. The chain uses TRBV19 and TRBJ1-3; TRBD1 is a possible D gene (6 bases). This CDR3 is 16 amino acids long. The ends were cut back, 4 bases at V and 0 bases at J, with 13 bases in the middle. Per germline, CDR1 LNHDA and CDR2 SQIVND (reference sequence). In DNA, the CDR3 is TGTGCCAGTAGTACCGGGACATTCAGCTCTGGAAACACCATATATTTT. Encoded protein: CASSTGTFSSGNTIYF. Together with reference TRBV19 and TRBJ1-3, the CDR3 gives the full variable domain: DGGITQSPKYLFRKEGQNVTLSCEQNLNHDAMYWYRQDPGQGLRLIYYSQIVNDFQKGDIAEGYSVSREKKESFPLTVTSAQKNPTAFYLCASSTGTFSSGNTIYFGEGSWLTVV.

With regard to this clone: Other DNA sequences from this sample encode an identical CDR3 as well. The rearrangement links TRBV28 to TRBJ2-3, with TRBD2 as a possible D gene (6 bases). Trimming pared 4 bases from V and 2 bases from J, leaving 10 bases between. The CDR3 covers 14 residues. In germline, CDR1 is MDHEN, CDR2 SYDVKM. Written as DNA, the CDR3 is TGTGCCAGCAGTTCCGGGGGTAACACAGATACGCAGTATTTT. This encodes CASSSGGNTDTQYF.

The V gene is TRBV6-1, the J gene TRBJ2-7, with 10 bases matching TRBD1. This CDR3 comprises 18 residues. Per the germline V gene, CDR1 is MNHNS and CDR2 is SASEGT. Trimming cost V 1 base and J 2 bases; bases outside gene matches: 11. The DNA of the CDR3 is TGTGCCAGCAGTGAAGAAGTCCCCTCCGGGACAGGGGCCTACGAGCAGTACTTC. Translating it yields CASSEEVPSGTGAYEQYF.

This clone was counted between two and nine times. The V and J genes are TRBV7-9 and TRBJ1-4, with unresolved D. The CDR3 runs to 14 residues. V lost 5 bases, J lost 0 bases, and 7 bases lay in between. Germline V gene sequence: CDR1 SEHNR, CDR2 FQNEAQ (reference sequence). The CDR3 nucleotides read TGTGCCAGCAGCGCAGGAACAACTAATGAAAAACTGTTTTTT. It specifies CASSAGTTNEKLFF.

The rearrangement links TRBV6-1 to TRBJ1-5, with D perhaps matching TRBD1 (6 bases). The germline V gene encodes CDR1 MNHNS and CDR2 SASEGT. The CDR3 totals 14 residues. The V gene lost 6 bases and the J gene lost 4 bases, with 13 bases spanning the gap. For the CDR3, the DNA is TGTGCCAGCAGCCCGGACAGACTTAATCAGCCCCAGCATTTT. It is translated as CASSPDRLNQPQHF.

The chain has TRBV28 and TRBJ2-7; maybe TRBD1 (8 bases). The V gene lost 5 bases and the J gene lost 7 bases, with 15 bases spanning the gap. Germline V gives CDR1 MDHEN, CDR2 SYDVKM. This CDR3 is 13 amino acids long. The CDR3 loop reads CASSQPQGGEQYF. For the CDR3, the DNA is TGTGCCAGCAGTCAGCCACAGGGGGGGGAGCAGTACTTC.